Listed below are T cell receptor beta chains from one sample, sequenced in a study of cytomegalovirus exposure and HLA in healthy donors. Using immunoSEQ multiplex PCR, the repertoire was profiled, and TCRdb retains in-frame clones only, with some absent. This table holds 150,000 or so clones, roughly 79% found once. The sequenced material came from PBMCs. These receptors were obtained from a man in his fifties in good health and CMV-seropositive. Each CDR3 is given without its conserved first and last residue. Expanded clones get a size class; other rows say once, few or many, or leave the size out.

v_gene	abundance	j_gene	CDR3aa
TRBV5-4	-	TRBJ2-2	ASSWKSGTVNTGELF
TRBV19	-	TRBJ1-1	ASSISIALAFEAF
TRBV6-5	-	TRBJ2-5	ASTLAGMETQY
TRBV15	-	TRBJ1-4	ATSRDNRGYNEKLF
TRBV28	-	TRBJ1-5	ASSREAIQDRVNCNQPQH
TRBV5-3	few	TRBJ1-6	ARSPGVGNSPLH
TRBV19	-	TRBJ1-1	ASSIDGRRTEAF
TRBV28	-	TRBJ1-4	ASSSDRGLEEKLF
TRBV5-1	-	TRBJ1-1	ASTFAGNTEAF
TRBV4-1	-	TRBJ2-3	ASSQYIQDTQY
TRBV6-1	few	TRBJ1-1	ASSVTENTEAF